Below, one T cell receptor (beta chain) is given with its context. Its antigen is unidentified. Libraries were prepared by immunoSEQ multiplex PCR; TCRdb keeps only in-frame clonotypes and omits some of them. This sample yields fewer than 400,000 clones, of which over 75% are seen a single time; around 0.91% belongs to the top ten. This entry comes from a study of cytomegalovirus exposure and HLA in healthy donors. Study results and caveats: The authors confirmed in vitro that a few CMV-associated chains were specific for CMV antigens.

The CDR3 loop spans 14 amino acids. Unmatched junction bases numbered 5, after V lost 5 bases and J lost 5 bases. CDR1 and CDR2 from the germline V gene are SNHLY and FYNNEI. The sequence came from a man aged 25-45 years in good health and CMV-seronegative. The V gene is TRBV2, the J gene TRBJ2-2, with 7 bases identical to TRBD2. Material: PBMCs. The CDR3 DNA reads TGTGCCAGCAGTTGGGGGGGGTGGACCGGGGAGCTGTTTTTT. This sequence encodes CASSWGGWTGELFF.